This entry lists 5 T cell receptor beta chains sequenced from one sample in a study of T cells in women clearing cervical HPV infection (dated by TCRdb to between 2017 and 2018). Receptor libraries were prepared by the immunoSEQ multiplex PCR assay. Imported from immuneACCESS, the table was reduced by TCRdb to in-frame sequences with V and J called. These copies leave out some clones; in studies compared against another copy, an unresolved V gene accounts for under half, and the cause of the remainder is not known. The data table for this sample lists tens of thousands of clones. Jointly, the top ten make up 12% of the sample. The sample was blood buffy coat. Receptors originate from a woman between 18 and 75 years old with a cervical HPV16 infection that either progressed to CIN3+ or cleared (not recorded which).

For this clone: The CDR3 is cut off 3 residues early in the read; its end comes from the germline J gene. The chain joins TRBV18 to TRBJ2-1; TRBD2 matches 12 bases. CDR1 is KGHSH, CDR2 LQKENI, per germline. Trimming at V came to 4 bases and at J to 9 bases, leaving 10 bases not matched to a gene. The CDR3 runs to 16 residues. CDR3 protein: CASSLPLAGGLGEQFF. The CDR3 bases that were read are TGTGCCAGCTCACTCCCCCTAGCGGGAGGGCTTGGTGAG.

As concerns this clone: The CDR3 end is not reached by the read, which stops 3 residues before it; the germline J gene fills it in. The chain couples TRBV29-1 to TRBJ2-4; maybe TRBD1 (5 bases). This CDR3 spans 15 amino acids. Germline V lookup: CDR1 SQVTM, CDR2 ANQGSEA. Trimming left V 6 bases short and J 7 bases short, with 22 bases between. The CDR3 protein is CSVHMGAGRLNIQYF. CDR3 DNA, as far as it was read: TGCAGCGTCCACATGGGCGCAGGGCGATTGAACATT.

As for this clone: The CDR3 end falls 3 residues outside the read, so it is completed with the germline J gene. The chain uses TRBV20-1 and TRBJ2-1, with D tentatively TRBD2 (6 bases). Germline CDR1 is DFQATT and CDR2 is SNEGSKA (reference sequence). V dropped 5 bases and J dropped 6 bases, with 20 bases sitting between them. There are 15 residues in the CDR3. The CDR3 bases that were read are TGCAGTGCTGGCGTCGGAGGGTTCCTAATCAATGAG. It yields the protein CSAGVGGFLINE. The whole CDR3 reads CSAGVGGFLINEQFF.

With respect to this clone: The read ends 3 residues before the CDR3 terminus; that terminus is restored from the germline J gene. V gene TRBV6-1 combines with J gene TRBJ1-5, with D maybe TRBD1 (5 bases). V was cut by 6 bases and J by 5 bases, with 11 bases left in between. The CDR3 is 13 residues long. CDR1 is MNHNS, CDR2 SASEGT, per germline. CDR3: CASRERGDQPQHF. The sequenced part of the CDR3 DNA is TGTGCCAGCAGAGAAAGGGGAGATCAGCCC.

Notes on this clone: The read falls 3 residues short of the CDR3 end, and the missing part is taken from the germline J gene. The J gene is TRBJ2-7, the V gene TRBV20-1; 7 bases match TRBD1. This CDR3 is 15 amino acids long. V dropped 1 base and J dropped 0; count of bases not matched to a gene: 6. CDR1 is DFQATT, CDR2 SNEGSKA, per germline (reference sequence). The CDR3 bases that were read are TGCAGTGCTAGAGGTTTGGACAGGCTCTCCTACGAG. Translated, it gives CSARGLDRLSYE. The CDR3 reads in full as CSARGLDRLSYEQYF.